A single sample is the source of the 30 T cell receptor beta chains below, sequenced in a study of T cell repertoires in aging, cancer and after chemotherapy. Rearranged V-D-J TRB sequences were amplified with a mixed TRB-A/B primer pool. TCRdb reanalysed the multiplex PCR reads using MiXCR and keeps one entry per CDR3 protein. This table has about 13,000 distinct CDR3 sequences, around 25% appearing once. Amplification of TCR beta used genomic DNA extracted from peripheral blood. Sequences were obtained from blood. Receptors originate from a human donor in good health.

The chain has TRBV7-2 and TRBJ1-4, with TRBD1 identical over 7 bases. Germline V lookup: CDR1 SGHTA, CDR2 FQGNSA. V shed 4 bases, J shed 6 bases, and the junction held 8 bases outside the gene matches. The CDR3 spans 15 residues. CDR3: CASSSRDQGDEKLFF. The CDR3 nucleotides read TGTGCCAGCAGCTCCAGGGACCAGGGGGATGAAAAACTGTTTTTT.

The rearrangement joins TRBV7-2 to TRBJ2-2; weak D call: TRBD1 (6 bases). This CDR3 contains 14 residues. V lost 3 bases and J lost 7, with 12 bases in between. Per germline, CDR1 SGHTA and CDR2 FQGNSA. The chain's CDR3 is CASSLQGLVGELFF. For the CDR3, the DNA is TGTGCCAGCAGCTTGCAGGGGTTGGTCGGGGAGCTGTTTTTT.

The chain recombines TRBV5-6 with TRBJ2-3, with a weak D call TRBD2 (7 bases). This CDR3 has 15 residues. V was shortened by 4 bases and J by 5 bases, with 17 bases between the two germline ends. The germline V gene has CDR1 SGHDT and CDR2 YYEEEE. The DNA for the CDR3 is TGTGCCAGCAGCATAGGGGGGGGCCGTATAGATACGCAGTATTTT. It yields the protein CASSIGGGRIDTQYF.

This CDR3 reads CASSIVTTPTYEQYF. CDR3 DNA: TGTGCCAGTAGTATAGTTACGACTCCAACCTACGAGCAGTACTTC. The chain employs TRBV19 and TRBJ2-7; D gene unclear. CDR1 and CDR2 (germline): LNHDA, SQIVND (reference sequence). CDR3 size: 15 residues. V was clipped by 1 base and J by 2 bases, with 12 bases between them.

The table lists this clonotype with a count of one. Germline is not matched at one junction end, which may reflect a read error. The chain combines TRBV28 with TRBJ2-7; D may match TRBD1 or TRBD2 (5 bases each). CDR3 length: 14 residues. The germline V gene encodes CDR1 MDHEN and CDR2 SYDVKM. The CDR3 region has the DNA TGTGCCAGCAGACCCGGGGCTTTCTCCTACGAGCAGTGCTTC. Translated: CASRPGAFSYEQCF.

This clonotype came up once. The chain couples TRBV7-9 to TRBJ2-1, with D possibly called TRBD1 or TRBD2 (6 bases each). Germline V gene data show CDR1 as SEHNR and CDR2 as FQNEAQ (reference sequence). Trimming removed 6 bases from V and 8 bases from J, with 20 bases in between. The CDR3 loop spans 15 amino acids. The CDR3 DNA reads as TGTGCCAGCAGTTCCCGGCGGGACAAAGGGCATGAGCAGTTCTTC. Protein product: CASSSRRDKGHEQFF.

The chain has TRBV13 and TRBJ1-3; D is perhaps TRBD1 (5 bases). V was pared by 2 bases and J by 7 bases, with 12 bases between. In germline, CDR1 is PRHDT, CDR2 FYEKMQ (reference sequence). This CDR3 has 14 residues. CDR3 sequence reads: CASSLTTAVNTIYF. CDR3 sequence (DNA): TGTGCCAGCAGCTTAACGACAGCCGTGAACACCATATATTTT.

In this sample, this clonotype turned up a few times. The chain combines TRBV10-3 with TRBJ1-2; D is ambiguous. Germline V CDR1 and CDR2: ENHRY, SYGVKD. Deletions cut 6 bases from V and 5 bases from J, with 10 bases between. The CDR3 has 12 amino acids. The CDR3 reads CAIRVGSYGYTF. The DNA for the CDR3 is TGTGCCATCAGAGTCGGATCTTATGGCTACACCTTC.

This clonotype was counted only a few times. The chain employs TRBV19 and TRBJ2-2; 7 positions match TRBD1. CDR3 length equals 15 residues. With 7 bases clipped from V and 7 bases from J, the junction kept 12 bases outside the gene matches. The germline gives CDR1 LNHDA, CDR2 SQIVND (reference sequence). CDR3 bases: TGTGCCAGTACCGACGGACAGGTATTAGTCGGGGAGCTGTTTTTT. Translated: CASTDGQVLVGELFF.

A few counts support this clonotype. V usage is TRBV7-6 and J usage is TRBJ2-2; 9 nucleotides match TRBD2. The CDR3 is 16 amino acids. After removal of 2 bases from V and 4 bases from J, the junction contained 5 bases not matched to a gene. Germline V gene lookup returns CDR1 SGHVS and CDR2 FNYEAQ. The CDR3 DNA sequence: TGTGCCAGCAGCTTATTAGCGGGGGCCACCACCGGGGAGCTGTTTTTT. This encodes CASSLLAGATTGELFF.

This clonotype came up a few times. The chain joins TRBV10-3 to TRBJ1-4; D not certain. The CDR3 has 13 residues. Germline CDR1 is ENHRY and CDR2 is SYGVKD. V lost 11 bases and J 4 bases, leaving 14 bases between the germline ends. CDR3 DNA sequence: TGTGCCGTCGGACGGATCTTTAATGAAAAACTGTTTTTT. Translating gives CAVGRIFNEKLFF.

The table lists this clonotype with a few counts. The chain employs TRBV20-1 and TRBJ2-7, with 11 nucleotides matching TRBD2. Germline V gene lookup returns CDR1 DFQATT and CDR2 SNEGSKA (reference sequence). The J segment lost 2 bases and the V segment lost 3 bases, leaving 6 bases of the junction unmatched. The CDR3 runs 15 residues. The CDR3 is CSARPLSGGAYEQYF. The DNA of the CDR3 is TGCAGTGCTAGGCCTCTTAGCGGGGGGGCCTACGAGCAGTACTTC.

CDR3 nucleotides: TGTGCCCAAGGGAGAAACAGGGGACCCTACGAGCAGTACTTC. As protein: CAQGRNRGPYEQYF. This sequence joins TRBV30 and TRBJ2-7; 7 nucleotides align to TRBD1. The CDR3 loop spans 14 amino acids. CDR1 GTSNPN and CDR2 SVGIG come from the germline V gene (reference sequence). J gave up 2 bases and V 8 bases, and 12 bases lay outside the gene matches.

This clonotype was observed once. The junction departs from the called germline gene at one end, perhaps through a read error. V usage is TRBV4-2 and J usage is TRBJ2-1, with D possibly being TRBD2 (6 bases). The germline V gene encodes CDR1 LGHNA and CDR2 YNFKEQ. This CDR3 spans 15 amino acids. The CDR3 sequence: CASSGGLANYNEQFF. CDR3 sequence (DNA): TGCGCCAGCAGCGGAGGCCTAGCGAATTACAATGAGCAGTTCTTC.

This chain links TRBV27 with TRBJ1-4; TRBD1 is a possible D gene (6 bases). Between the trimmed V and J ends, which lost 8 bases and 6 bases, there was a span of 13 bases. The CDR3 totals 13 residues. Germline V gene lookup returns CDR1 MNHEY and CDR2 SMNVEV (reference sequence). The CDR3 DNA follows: TGTGCCAGCTCCGCCGGGACATATGAAAAACTGTTTTTT. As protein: CASSAGTYEKLFF.

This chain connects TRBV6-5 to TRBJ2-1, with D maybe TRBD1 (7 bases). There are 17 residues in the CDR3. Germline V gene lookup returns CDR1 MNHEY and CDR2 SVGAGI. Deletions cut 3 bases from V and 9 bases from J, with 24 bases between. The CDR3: CASSYVQGEVHRGEQFF. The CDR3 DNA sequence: TGTGCCAGCAGTTATGTTCAGGGGGAGGTGCACAGGGGTGAGCAGTTCTTC.

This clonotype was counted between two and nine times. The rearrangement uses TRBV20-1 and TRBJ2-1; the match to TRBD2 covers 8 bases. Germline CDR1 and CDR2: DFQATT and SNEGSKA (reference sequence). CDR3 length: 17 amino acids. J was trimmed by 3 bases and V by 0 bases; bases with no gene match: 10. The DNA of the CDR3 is TGCAGTGCTAGAGATCCGCCAACTAGCGGATACTACAATGAGCAGTTCTTC. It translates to CSARDPPTSGYYNEQFF.

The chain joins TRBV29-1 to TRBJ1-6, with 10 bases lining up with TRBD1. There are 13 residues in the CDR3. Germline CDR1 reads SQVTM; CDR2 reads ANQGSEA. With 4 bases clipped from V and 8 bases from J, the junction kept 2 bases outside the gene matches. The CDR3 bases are TGCAGCGTTGGGGACAGGGGTTATTCACCCCTCCACTTT. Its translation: CSVGDRGYSPLHF.

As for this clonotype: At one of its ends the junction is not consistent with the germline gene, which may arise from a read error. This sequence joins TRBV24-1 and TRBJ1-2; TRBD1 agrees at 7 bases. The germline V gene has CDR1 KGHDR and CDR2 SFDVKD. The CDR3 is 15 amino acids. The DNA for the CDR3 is TGTGCCAGCAGTTACGGGACAGTCCTCAACTATGGCTACACCTTC. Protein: CASSYGTVLNYGYTF.

In nucleotides, the CDR3 is TGTGCCAGCAGCTCCTGGACAGGGGGCACTGAAGCTTTCTTT. Translated, it gives CASSSWTGGTEAFF. The rearrangement uses TRBV7-6 and TRBJ1-1, with 10 bases identical to TRBD1. The germline CDR1 and CDR2 sequences are SGHVS and FNYEAQ. The ends lost 4 bases at V and 4 bases at J; junction bases unmatched: 3. The CDR3 spans 14 residues.

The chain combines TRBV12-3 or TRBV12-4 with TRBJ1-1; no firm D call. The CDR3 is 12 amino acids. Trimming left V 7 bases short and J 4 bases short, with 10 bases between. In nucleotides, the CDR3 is TGTGCCAGCACCGTAAGGGCCACTGAAGCTTTCTTT. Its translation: CASTVRATEAFF.

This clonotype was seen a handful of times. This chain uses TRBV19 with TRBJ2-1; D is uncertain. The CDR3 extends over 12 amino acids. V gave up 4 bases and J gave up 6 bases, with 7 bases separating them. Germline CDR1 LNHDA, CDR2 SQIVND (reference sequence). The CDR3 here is CASSTGRNEQFF. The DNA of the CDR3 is TGTGCCAGTAGTACCGGGCGCAATGAGCAGTTCTTC.

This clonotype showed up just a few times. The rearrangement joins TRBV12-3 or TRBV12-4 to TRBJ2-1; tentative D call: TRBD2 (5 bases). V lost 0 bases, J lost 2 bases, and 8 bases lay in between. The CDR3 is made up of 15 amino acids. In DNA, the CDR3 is TGTGCCAGCAGTTTAGCTAGGAGGACCTACAATGAGCAGTTCTTC. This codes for CASSLARRTYNEQFF.

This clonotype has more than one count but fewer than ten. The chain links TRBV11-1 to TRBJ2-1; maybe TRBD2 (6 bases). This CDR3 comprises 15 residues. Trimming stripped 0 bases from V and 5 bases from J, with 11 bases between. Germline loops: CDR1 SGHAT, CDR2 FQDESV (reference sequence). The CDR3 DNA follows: TGTGCCAGCAGCTTAGCTAGCGGTTTTAACAATGAGCAGTTCTTC. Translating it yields CASSLASGFNNEQFF.

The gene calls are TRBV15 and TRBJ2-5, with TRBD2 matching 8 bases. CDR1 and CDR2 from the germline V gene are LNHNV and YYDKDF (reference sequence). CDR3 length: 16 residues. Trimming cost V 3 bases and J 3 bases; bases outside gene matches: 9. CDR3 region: CATSRGSGGGEETQYF. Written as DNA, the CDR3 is TGTGCCACCAGCAGGGGGAGCGGGGGCGGAGAAGAGACCCAGTACTTC. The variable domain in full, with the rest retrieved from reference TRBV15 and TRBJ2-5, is DAMVIQNPRYQVTQFGKPVTLSCSQTLNHNVMYWYQQKSSQAPKLLFHYYDKDFNNEADTPDNFQSRRPNTSFCFLDIRSPGLGDTAMYLCATSRGSGGGEETQYFGPGTRLLVL.

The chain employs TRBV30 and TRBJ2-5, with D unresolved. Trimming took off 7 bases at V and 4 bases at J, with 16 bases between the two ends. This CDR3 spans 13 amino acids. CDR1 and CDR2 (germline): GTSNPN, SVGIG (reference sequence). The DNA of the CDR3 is TGTGCCTTTAATCCCGGGCTCTTAGAGACCCAGTACTTC. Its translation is CAFNPGLLETQYF.

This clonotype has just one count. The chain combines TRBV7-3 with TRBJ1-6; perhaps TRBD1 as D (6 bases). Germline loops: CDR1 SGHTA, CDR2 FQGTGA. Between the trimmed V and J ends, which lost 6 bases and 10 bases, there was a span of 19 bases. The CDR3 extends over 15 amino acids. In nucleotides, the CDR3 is TGTGCCAGCAGTTTCGGGGGGGGCGCGGGATCACCCCTCCACTTT. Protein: CASSFGGGAGSPLHF. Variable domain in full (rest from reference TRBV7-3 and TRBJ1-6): GAGVSQTPSNKVTEKGKYVELRCDPISGHTALYWYRQSLGQGPEFLIYFQGTGAADDSGLPNDRFFAVRPEGSVSTLKIQRTERGDSAVYLCASSFGGGAGSPLHFGNGTRLTVT.

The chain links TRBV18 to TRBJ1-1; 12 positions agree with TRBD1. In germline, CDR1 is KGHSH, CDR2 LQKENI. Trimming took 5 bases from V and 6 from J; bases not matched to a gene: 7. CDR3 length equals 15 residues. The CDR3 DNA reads TGTGCCAGCTCAGCGGGACAGGGGGCGGAAGCTGAAGCTTTCTTT. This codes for CASSAGQGAEAEAFF.

As DNA, the CDR3 is TGTGCCAGCAGTGGGGGACAGGGCGGGCATGAAAAACTGTTTTTT. This codes for CASSGGQGGHEKLFF. The chain links TRBV28 to TRBJ1-4, with TRBD1 matching 9 bases. Germline-derived CDR1 and CDR2 are MDHEN and SYDVKM. This CDR3 region has 15 residues. The trim removed 5 bases at V and 6 bases at J, leaving 7 bases unmatched.

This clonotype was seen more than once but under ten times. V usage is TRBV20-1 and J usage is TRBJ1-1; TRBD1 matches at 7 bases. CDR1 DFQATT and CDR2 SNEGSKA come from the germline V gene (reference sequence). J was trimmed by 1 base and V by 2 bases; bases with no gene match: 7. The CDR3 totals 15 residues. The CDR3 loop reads CSARKDRERNTEAFF. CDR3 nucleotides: TGCAGTGCTAGAAAAGACAGGGAGAGGAACACTGAAGCTTTCTTT.